The next 13 T cell receptor beta chains were all read from a single sample in a study of cytomegalovirus exposure and HLA in healthy donors. The PCR contained 60 Vbeta and 13 Jbeta primers. The table came from immunoSEQ multiplex PCR; TCRdb's copy has only in-frame clones and leaves some out. The data show about 200,000 clones, almost 85% seen once. Sequences were obtained from PBMCs. These receptors were obtained from a woman aged 45 to 65 in good health and CMV-seronegative.

This chain uses TRBV5-1 with TRBJ2-1, with TRBD2 matching over 8 bases. The CDR3 is 14 residues long. Germline trimming cut 2 bases from V and 6 bases from J; bases unmatched to any gene: 4. The germline V gene has CDR1 SGHRS and CDR2 YFSETQ. This CDR3 is CASSLERGTNEQFF. The CDR3 DNA sequence: TGCGCCAGCAGCTTAGAGCGGGGGACCAATGAGCAGTTCTTC.

For this clone: One junction end does not reproduce the germline sequence, and a read error may be involved. V gene TRBV27 combines with J gene TRBJ2-7; D is unresolved. CDR1 and CDR2 (germline): MNHEY, SMNVEV (reference sequence). This CDR3 is built from 12 residues. CDR3: CASSSGSYGQYF. CDR3 sequence (DNA): TGTGCCAGCAGTTCCGGTTCTTACGGGCAGTACTTC.

The V and J genes are TRBV28 and TRBJ1-2; D might be TRBD1 (5 bases). Germline V gene lookup returns CDR1 MDHEN and CDR2 SYDVKM. The length of the CDR3 is 15 residues. V lost 7 bases and J lost 7, with 22 bases in between. CDR3 in DNA: TGTGCCAGCACCCGAGGAATGGGGGGAGTGGGTGGCTACACCTTC. Translated: CASTRGMGGVGGYTF.

The chain couples TRBV28 to TRBJ2-5; TRBD2 might be the D (5 bases). Germline V lookup: CDR1 MDHEN, CDR2 SYDVKM. Trimming took off 4 bases at V and 5 bases at J, with 11 bases between the two ends. The CDR3 extends over 13 amino acids. The CDR3 loop reads CASSSGRGETQYF. The CDR3 nucleotides are TGTGCCAGCAGTTCCGGTCGAGGGGAGACCCAGTACTTC.

V is TRBV28 and J is TRBJ1-6; TRBD1 aligns across 10 bases. This CDR3 contains 15 residues. CDR1 MDHEN and CDR2 SYDVKM come from the germline V gene. V was clipped by 6 bases and J by 4 bases; unmatched bases: 3. CDR3 sequence reads: CASRGDRGYNSPLHF. CDR3 nucleotides: TGTGCCAGCAGAGGGGACAGGGGTTATAATTCACCCCTCCACTTT.

J is TRBJ2-2 and V is TRBV7-2, with 11 bases matching TRBD2. Germline CDR1 is SGHTA and CDR2 is FQGNSA. Trimming at V came to 5 bases and at J to 7 bases, leaving 12 bases not matched to a gene. This CDR3 spans 17 amino acids. CDR3 coding DNA: TGTGCCAGCAGCGCCGAAACCTTAGCGGGAGGGCACGGGGAGCTGTTTTTT. It is translated as CASSAETLAGGHGELFF.

The V call is TRBV28, the J call TRBJ2-5; D is possibly TRBD1 (6 bases). From germline, CDR1 is MDHEN and CDR2 SYDVKM. V lost 6 bases and J lost 4, with 18 bases in between. The CDR3 consists of 15 residues. The CDR3 bases are TGTGCCAGCAGGCTGGGGGACACACGGAGAGAGACCCAGTACTTC. Residues: CASRLGDTRRETQYF.

The rearrangement uses TRBV7-9 and TRBJ2-1, with 9 nucleotides matching TRBD2. Germline CDR1 is SEHNR and CDR2 is FQNEAQ (reference sequence). The ends lost 3 bases at V and 8 bases at J; junction bases unmatched: 8. CDR3 length equals 15 residues. This CDR3 reads CASSFSGSNGDEQFF. CDR3 bases: TGTGCCAGCAGCTTTAGCGGGAGTAACGGGGATGAGCAGTTCTTC.

This chain connects TRBV11-2 to TRBJ2-7; TRBD1 matches at 7 bases. This CDR3 comprises 14 residues. Germline assignment: CDR1 SGHAT and CDR2 FQNNGV. The J segment lost 1 base and the V segment lost 4 bases, leaving 4 bases of the junction unmatched. CDR3 loop: CASSSRTGSYEQYF. The CDR3 nucleotides read TGTGCCAGCAGCTCCCGGACAGGATCCTACGAGCAGTACTTC.

This chain links TRBV27 with TRBJ2-3, with 15 positions matching TRBD2. V trimming: 4 bases; J trimming: 7 bases; junction bases outside the gene matches: 6. This CDR3 has 16 amino acids. Germline V CDR1 and CDR2: MNHEY, SMNVEV (reference sequence). DNA of the CDR3: TGTGCCAGCAGTTCGGGACTAGCGGGAGGATCTAATACGCAGTATTTT. Translation gives CASSSGLAGGSNTQYF.

The J gene is TRBJ1-6, the V gene TRBV7-2; tentative D call: TRBD1 (6 bases). The CDR3 consists of 15 residues. Germline V lookup: CDR1 SGHTA, CDR2 FQGNSA. V was trimmed by 5 bases and J by 7 bases, leaving 15 bases between them. The CDR3 bases are TGTGCCAGCAGCACGAATACAGGGTCGAATTCACCCCTCCACTTT. This codes for CASSTNTGSNSPLHF. The entire variable domain, with the rest obtained from reference TRBV7-2 and TRBJ1-6, is as follows: GAGVSQSPSNKVTEKGKDVELRCDPISGHTALYWYRQSLGQGLEFLIYFQGNSAPDKSGLPSDRFSAERTGGSVSTLTIQRTQQEDSAVYLCASSTNTGSNSPLHFGNGTRLTVT.

The chain joins TRBV4-2 to TRBJ1-6; TRBD1 agrees at 10 bases. The CDR3 spans 16 residues. The V segment lost 0 bases and the J segment 7 bases; nucleotides outside the gene matches: 3. CDR1 and CDR2 (germline): LGHNA, YNFKEQ. The DNA of the CDR3 is TGTGCCAGCAGCCAAGAGACAGGGGGCTCGAATTCACCCCTCCACTTT. This translates into CASSQETGGSNSPLHF.

In its sample, this clone was seen a few times. V and J are TRBV6-6 and TRBJ1-4; 8 bases agree with TRBD1. CDR1 is MNHNY, CDR2 SVGAGI, per germline (reference sequence). The junction had 6 bases not matched to a gene; V was cut back by 5 bases and J by 1 base. The CDR3 extends over 16 amino acids. CDR3 bases: TGTGCCAGCAGTACTACAGGGGGAAGAACTAATGAAAAACTGTTTTTT. This sequence encodes CASSTTGGRTNEKLFF.